Each of the 13 T cell receptor beta chains below was sequenced from the same sample in a study of shared clonotypes between healthy human individuals. TCRdb keeps only in-frame clones here, not all; method: immunoSEQ multiplex PCR. The sample shows about 2.4 million clones, under 95% of them seen only once. Sequencing was done on a sample of naive CD4+ T cells from PBMCs. The subset was: CD45RA+ positively selected. The receptor source for this set is a man aged 18 to 30 in good health. Some clones in this sample may be carry-over from other donors' samples.

This chain joins TRBV5-1 and TRBJ2-3; possible D gene TRBD1, 5 bases. V was pared by 7 bases and J by 0 bases, with 15 bases between. The germline V gene has CDR1 SGHRS and CDR2 YFSETQ. CDR3 length equals 15 residues. The CDR3 DNA follows: TGCGCCAGCGGCGACCAGGGTCCTAGCACAGATACGCAGTATTTT. It yields the protein CASGDQGPSTDTQYF.

V and J are TRBV6-1 and TRBJ1-5, with no clear D. The CDR3 is made up of 12 amino acids. Trimming took off 7 bases at V and 9 bases at J, with 13 bases between the two ends. The germline V gene encodes CDR1 MNHNS and CDR2 SASEGT. The CDR3 DNA sequence: TGTGCCAGCACCCTTTCGTCGGGGCCCCAGCATTTT. Protein: CASTLSSGPQHF.

The V call is TRBV6-1, the J call TRBJ2-5; 9 bases fit TRBD1. V shed 6 bases, J shed 2 bases, and the junction held 7 bases outside the gene matches. The CDR3 has 15 amino acids. Germline loops: CDR1 MNHNS, CDR2 SASEGT. The chain's CDR3 is CASSTGGAGQETQYF. For the CDR3, the DNA is TGTGCCAGCAGCACAGGGGGCGCAGGGCAAGAGACCCAGTACTTC.

This sequence joins TRBV5-1 and TRBJ1-2; 8 bases map to TRBD1. Germline V gene lookup returns CDR1 SGHRS and CDR2 YFSETQ. Trimming at V came to 4 bases and at J to 8 bases, leaving 10 bases not matched to a gene. The CDR3 has 14 amino acids. The CDR3 region is CASSESGQGVGYTF. The CDR3, as DNA: TGCGCCAGCAGCGAATCAGGACAGGGCGTCGGCTACACCTTC.

As for this clone: Other DNA sequences in the same sample also yield this CDR3. The chain recombines TRBV5-1 with TRBJ2-7, with 8 positions matching TRBD1. J lost 3 bases, V lost 2 bases, and 4 bases had no gene match. The CDR3 covers 14 residues. CDR1 and CDR2 from the germline V gene are SGHRS and YFSETQ. Written as DNA, the CDR3 is TGCGCCAGCAGCTTATCCGGACAGGGCTACGAGCAGTACTTC. Its translation is CASSLSGQGYEQYF.

This clone has just one count. This chain connects TRBV4-3 to TRBJ1-1, with D uncertain. The CDR3 has 15 residues. Per germline, CDR1 LGHNA and CDR2 YSLEER. V was cut by 9 bases and J by 1 base, with 18 bases left in between. The CDR3 here is CASSPVYSPNTEAFF. CDR3 DNA sequence: TGCGCCAGTTCGCCCGTCTACAGTCCGAACACTGAAGCTTTCTTT.

The rearrangement links TRBV6-1 to TRBJ2-2, with 8 bases lining up with TRBD1. This CDR3 is built from 13 residues. With V trimmed by 6 bases and J by 9 bases, 6 bases remained unmatched. Germline CDR1 is MNHNS and CDR2 is SASEGT. CDR3 amino acids: CASRPPGGRELFF. CDR3 in DNA: TGTGCCAGCAGGCCCCCAGGGGGCCGGGAGCTGTTTTTT.

This chain joins TRBV9 and TRBJ2-1; possibly TRBD2 for D (6 bases). V shed 0 bases and J shed 12 bases, with 16 bases lying between them. Germline-derived CDR1 and CDR2 are SGDLS and YYNGEE. The CDR3 is made up of 14 amino acids. The CDR3 coding sequence is TGTGCCAGCAGCGTAGGGCTAGCGAAGGTAGGGCAGTTCTTC. Residues: CASSVGLAKVGQFF.

The chain uses TRBV6-5 and TRBJ2-3; a weak D match, TRBD2 (6 bases). The CDR3 has 12 amino acids. With 8 bases removed from V and 4 bases from J, the gap between germline ends came to 10 bases. Germline V CDR1 and CDR2: MNHEY, SVGAGI. The CDR3 DNA follows: TGTGCCAGCTCTACGGGGGCAGATACGCAGTATTTT. Its translation is CASSTGADTQYF.

This rearrangement joins TRBV7-8 to TRBJ2-3; 8 positions agree with TRBD2. Germline V gene sequence: CDR1 SGHVS, CDR2 FQNEAQ. J lost 5 bases, V lost 0 bases, and 7 bases had no gene match. The CDR3 spans 16 residues. The CDR3: CASSLAILAVGDTQYF. For the CDR3, the DNA is TGTGCCAGCAGCTTAGCGATACTAGCGGTGGGAGATACGCAGTATTTT.

The chain combines TRBV9 with TRBJ2-3; no reliable D call. This CDR3 spans 16 amino acids. Germline CDR1 reads SGDLS; CDR2 reads YYNGEE. Trimming stripped 1 base from V and 4 bases from J, with 16 bases between. The CDR3 DNA follows: TGTGCCAGCAGCGTAATCGGAGCTAGTAGGGCAGATACGCAGTATTTT. Amino acid sequence: CASSVIGASRADTQYF.

V gene TRBV18 combines with J gene TRBJ2-3; 16 bases line up with TRBD2. CDR1 and CDR2 (germline): KGHSH, LQKENI. Trimming cost V 4 bases and J 4 bases; bases outside gene matches: 5. The CDR3 covers 17 residues. The CDR3 sequence: CASSLGTSGRGADTQYF. The CDR3 region has the DNA TGTGCCAGCTCACTCGGGACTAGCGGGAGGGGCGCAGATACGCAGTATTTT.

J is TRBJ2-5 and V is TRBV9, with D perhaps TRBD1 or TRBD2 (5 bases each). This CDR3 has 16 amino acids. Trimming pared 0 bases from V and 0 bases from J, leaving 12 bases between. CDR1 and CDR2 (germline): SGDLS, YYNGEE. The CDR3 nucleotides read TGTGCCAGCAGCGTAGATTCCGGGACGGACCAAGAGACCCAGTACTTC. Translated, it gives CASSVDSGTDQETQYF.